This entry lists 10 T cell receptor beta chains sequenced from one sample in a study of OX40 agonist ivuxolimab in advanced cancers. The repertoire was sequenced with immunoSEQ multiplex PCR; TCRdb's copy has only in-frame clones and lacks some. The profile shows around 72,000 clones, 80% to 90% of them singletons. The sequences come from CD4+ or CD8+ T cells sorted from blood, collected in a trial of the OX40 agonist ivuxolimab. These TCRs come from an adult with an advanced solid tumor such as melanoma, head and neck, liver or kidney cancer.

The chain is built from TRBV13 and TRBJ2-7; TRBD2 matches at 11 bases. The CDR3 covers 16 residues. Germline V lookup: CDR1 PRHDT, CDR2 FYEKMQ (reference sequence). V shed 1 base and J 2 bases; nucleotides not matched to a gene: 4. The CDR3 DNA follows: TGTGCCAGCAGCTTAGCGGGACTAGCGGTCCCCTACGAGCAGTACTTC. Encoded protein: CASSLAGLAVPYEQYF.

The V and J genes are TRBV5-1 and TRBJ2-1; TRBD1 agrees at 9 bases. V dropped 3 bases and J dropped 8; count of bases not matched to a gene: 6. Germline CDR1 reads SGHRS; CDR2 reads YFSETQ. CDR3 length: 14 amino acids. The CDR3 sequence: CASSSTGGIDEQFF. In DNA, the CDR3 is TGCGCCAGCAGCTCGACAGGGGGAATCGATGAGCAGTTCTTC.

The CDR3 loop is CASNRLNSGTGEETQYF. The CDR3 nucleotides read TGCGCCAGCAATCGACTCAACTCCGGGACAGGGGAAGAGACCCAGTACTTC. The V gene is TRBV5-1, the J gene TRBJ2-5; TRBD1 matches 10 bases. Germline V gene sequence: CDR1 SGHRS, CDR2 YFSETQ. With V trimmed by 6 bases and J by 3 bases, 14 bases remained unmatched. The CDR3 consists of 17 residues.

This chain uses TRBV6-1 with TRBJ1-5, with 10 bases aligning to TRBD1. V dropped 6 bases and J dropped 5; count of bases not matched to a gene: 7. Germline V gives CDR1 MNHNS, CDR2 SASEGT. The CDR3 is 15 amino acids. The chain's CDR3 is CASRGGQGFDQPQHF. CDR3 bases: TGTGCCAGCAGGGGGGGACAGGGGTTCGATCAGCCCCAGCATTTT.

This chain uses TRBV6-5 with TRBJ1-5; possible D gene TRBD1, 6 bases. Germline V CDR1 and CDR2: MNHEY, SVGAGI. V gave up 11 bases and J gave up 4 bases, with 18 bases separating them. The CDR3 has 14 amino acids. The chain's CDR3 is CAARPRGSNQPQHF. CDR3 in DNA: TGTGCCGCCCGACCAAGGGGGTCAAATCAGCCCCAGCATTTT.

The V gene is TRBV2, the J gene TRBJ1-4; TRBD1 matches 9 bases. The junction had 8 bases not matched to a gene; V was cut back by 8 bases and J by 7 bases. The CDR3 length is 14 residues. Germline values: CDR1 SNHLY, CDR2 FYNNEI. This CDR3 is CASRMGTGTEKLFF. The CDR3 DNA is TGTGCCAGCCGTATGGGGACAGGGACTGAAAAACTGTTTTTT.

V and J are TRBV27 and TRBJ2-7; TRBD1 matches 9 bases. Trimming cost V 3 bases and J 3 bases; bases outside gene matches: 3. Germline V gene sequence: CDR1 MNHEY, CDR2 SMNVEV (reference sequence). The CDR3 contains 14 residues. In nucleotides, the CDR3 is TGTGCCAGCAGTTTTAAGGGACAGGGCTACGAGCAGTACTTC. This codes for CASSFKGQGYEQYF.

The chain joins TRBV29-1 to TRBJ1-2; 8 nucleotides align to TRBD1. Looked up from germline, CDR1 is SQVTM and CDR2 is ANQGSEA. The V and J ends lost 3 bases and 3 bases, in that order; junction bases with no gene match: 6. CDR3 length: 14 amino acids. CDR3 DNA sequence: TGCAGCGTTGAGTCAGGGGGCCTCTACTATGGCTACACCTTC. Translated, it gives CSVESGGLYYGYTF.

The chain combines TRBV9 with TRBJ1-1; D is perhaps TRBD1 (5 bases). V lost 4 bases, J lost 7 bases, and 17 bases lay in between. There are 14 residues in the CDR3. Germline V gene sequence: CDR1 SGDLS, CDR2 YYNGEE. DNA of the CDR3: TGTGCCAGCAGCCAAGTCGCGGGGACGGGTGAAGCTTTCTTT. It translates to CASSQVAGTGEAFF.

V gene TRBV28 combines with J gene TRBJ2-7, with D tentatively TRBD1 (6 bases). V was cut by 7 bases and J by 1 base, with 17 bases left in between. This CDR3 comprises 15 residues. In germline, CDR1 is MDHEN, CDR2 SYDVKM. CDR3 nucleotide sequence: TGTGCCAGCACCGCTTACTCCGACAGGTCCTACGAGCAGTACTTC. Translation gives CASTAYSDRSYEQYF.